The 23 T cell receptor beta chains in this list originate from one sample, sequenced in a study of blood T cell repertoires in COVID-19. Libraries were prepared by immunoSEQ multiplex PCR; TCRdb keeps only in-frame clonotypes and omits some of them. The data show 200,000 to 250,000 clones, around 88% seen once. Specimen: peripheral blood. The receptors derive from a woman in her twenties or thirties who had recovered from COVID-19.

This rearrangement joins TRBV19 to TRBJ1-1; no clear D gene. CDR3 length: 13 amino acids. The V end lost 5 bases, the J end lost 0 bases, and 7 bases lay between the germline ends. The germline CDR1 and CDR2 sequences are LNHDA and SQIVND (reference sequence). CDR3 nucleotides: TGTGCCAGTAGTGGGCAGATGAACACTGAAGCTTTCTTT. Protein sequence: CASSGQMNTEAFF.

CDR3 bases: TGTGCCAGCAGCCCGAGTTGGGGGGGCCTCAATGAGCAGTTCTTC. Its translation is CASSPSWGGLNEQFF. This sequence joins TRBV3-1 (or the pseudogene TRBV3-2) and TRBJ2-1; possibly TRBD2 for D (7 bases). From germline, CDR1 is LGHDT and CDR2 YNNKEL (reference sequence). CDR3 length equals 15 residues. Trimming took off 4 bases at V and 6 bases at J, with 16 bases between the two ends.

This clone was detected once. The chain links TRBV10-1 to TRBJ2-4; D may be TRBD2 (6 bases). V shed 10 bases and J shed 16 bases, with 20 bases lying between them. CDR1 and CDR2 (germline): WNHNN, SYGVQD (reference sequence). This CDR3 spans 11 amino acids. CDR3 sequence: CAKTWDSQLYF. In nucleotides, the CDR3 is TGCGCCAAAACCTGGGACTCGCAACTTTACTTC.

The rearrangement joins TRBV30 to TRBJ1-2; no firm D call. Trimming cost V 2 bases and J 3 bases, with 7 bases left between them. Germline V gene data show CDR1 as GTSNPN and CDR2 as SVGIG (reference sequence). The CDR3 is 12 residues long. CDR3 region: CAWSPSYYGYTF. CDR3 bases: TGTGCCTGGAGTCCAAGCTACTATGGCTACACCTTC. Supplemented by reference TRBV30 and TRBJ1-2, the full variable domain reads SQTIHQWPATLVQPVGSPLSLECTVEGTSNPNLYWYRQAAGRGLQLLFYSVGIGQISSEVPQNLSASRPQDRQFILSSKKLLLSDSGFYLCAWSPSYYGYTFGSGTRLTVV.

CDR3 sequence (DNA): TGTGCCAGCAGCCTTACACCTAACTATGGCTACACCTTC. Encoded protein: CASSLTPNYGYTF. J is TRBJ1-2 and V is TRBV9; D not resolved. CDR1 and CDR2 from the germline V gene are SGDLS and YYNGEE. CDR3 size: 13 residues. V was trimmed by 4 bases and J by 0 bases, leaving 7 bases between them.

The J gene is TRBJ2-7, the V gene TRBV11-2; the match to TRBD2 covers 13 bases. This CDR3 spans 18 amino acids. The germline V gene encodes CDR1 SGHAT and CDR2 FQNNGV. After removal of 1 base from V and 2 bases from J, the junction contained 8 bases not matched to a gene. CDR3 in amino acids: CASSLVTSGGALAYEQYF. CDR3 sequence (DNA): TGTGCCAGCAGCTTAGTTACTAGCGGGGGGGCGTTGGCCTACGAGCAGTACTTC. Combining the CDR3 with reference TRBV11-2 and TRBJ2-7 gives the whole variable domain EAGVAQSPRYKIIEKRQSVAFWCNPISGHATLYWYQQILGQGPKLLIQFQNNGVVDDSQLPKDRFSAERLKGVDSTLKIQPAKLEDSAVYLCASSLVTSGGALAYEQYFGPGTRLTVT.

V usage is TRBV12-5 and J usage is TRBJ2-3; 8 bases fit TRBD1. This CDR3 spans 15 amino acids. CDR1 and CDR2 (germline): LGHNT, FRNRAP. The V segment lost 7 bases and the J segment 1 base; nucleotides outside the gene matches: 7. Written as DNA, the CDR3 is TGTGCTAGTGATATACCGGGACAGGGCACAGATACGCAGTATTTT. As protein: CASDIPGQGTDTQYF.

This chain connects TRBV5-6 to TRBJ2-1; 9 nucleotides line up with TRBD1. The germline gives CDR1 SGHDT, CDR2 YYEEEE. This CDR3 comprises 15 residues. Trimming at V came to 4 bases and at J to 7 bases, leaving 9 bases not matched to a gene. CDR3 residues: CASSSTGTGYNEQFF. The CDR3 DNA follows: TGTGCCAGCAGCAGCACCGGGACAGGGTATAATGAGCAGTTCTTC.

The chain couples TRBV2 to TRBJ2-6, with D possibly TRBD1 on 5 matching bases. The CDR3 covers 14 residues. Trimming cost V 9 bases and J 0 bases, with 9 bases left between them. Germline CDR1 and CDR2: SNHLY and FYNNEI. CDR3 sequence (DNA): TGTGCCAGACAGGCCACCTCTGGGGCCAACGTCCTGACTTTC. Protein: CARQATSGANVLTF.

J is TRBJ1-1 and V is TRBV19, with D perhaps TRBD1 (5 bases). V dropped 1 base and J dropped 2 bases, with 11 bases sitting between them. This CDR3 has 15 residues. Looked up from germline, CDR1 is LNHDA and CDR2 is SQIVND (reference sequence). Written as DNA, the CDR3 is TGTGCCAGTAGTATAGTTCAGGGAGGAAACACTGAAGCTTTCTTT. Translated: CASSIVQGGNTEAFF.

J is TRBJ1-2 and V is TRBV6-1; 9 bases line up with TRBD1. V shed 2 bases, J shed 4 bases, and the junction held 5 bases outside the gene matches. The CDR3 has 15 residues. Germline V CDR1 and CDR2: MNHNS, SASEGT. The CDR3 nucleotides read TGTGCCAGCAGTGAATACGGGACAGGGCCCTATGGCTACACCTTC. Protein product: CASSEYGTGPYGYTF.

The chain recombines TRBV7-6 with TRBJ1-4, with D maybe TRBD1 (6 bases). Germline V gene sequence: CDR1 SGHVS, CDR2 FNYEAQ. The CDR3 consists of 18 residues. The V and J ends lost 2 bases and 0 bases respectively, with 16 bases between them. CDR3: CASSLRGNIISTNEKLFF. CDR3 DNA sequence: TGTGCCAGCAGCTTAAGGGGGAACATCATTTCAACTAATGAAAAACTGTTTTTT.

The V and J genes are TRBV5-6 and TRBJ2-2; possible D gene TRBD1, 5 bases. Trimming took off 6 bases at V and 5 bases at J, with 17 bases between the two ends. Germline CDR1 is SGHDT and CDR2 is YYEEEE. The CDR3 consists of 15 residues. The CDR3 loop is CASNRRQGRTGELFF. The CDR3 DNA is TGTGCCAGCAATCGGCGGCAGGGTAGAACCGGGGAGCTGTTTTTT.

The V and J genes are TRBV4-1 and TRBJ2-1, with TRBD2 matching 13 bases. Germline assignment: CDR1 MGHRA and CDR2 YSYEKL. The CDR3 is 19 residues long. The V segment lost 4 bases and the J segment 3 bases; nucleotides outside the gene matches: 12. The chain's CDR3 is CASSPRGTSGGAFYNEQFF. The CDR3 DNA sequence: TGCGCCAGCAGCCCTAGGGGCACTAGCGGGGGGGCATTCTACAATGAGCAGTTCTTC.

The V and J genes are TRBV11-2 and TRBJ1-2; 8 bases line up with TRBD1. The V gene's germline CDR1 is SGHAT and CDR2 FQNNGV. CDR3 length: 13 amino acids. V dropped 6 bases and J dropped 9; count of bases not matched to a gene: 9. The DNA for the CDR3 is TGTGCCAGCAGTATCGAAACAGGGGGAAGCTACACCTTC. Amino acid sequence: CASSIETGGSYTF.

This sequence joins TRBV27 and TRBJ1-4; 9 bases fit TRBD1. Germline V gene sequence: CDR1 MNHEY, CDR2 SMNVEV (reference sequence). V lost 3 bases, J lost 6 bases, and 5 bases stayed unmatched. The CDR3 spans 15 residues. CDR3 protein: CASSLGQGTYEKLFF. DNA of the CDR3: TGTGCCAGCAGTTTGGGACAGGGTACTTATGAAAAACTGTTTTTT.

The chain combines TRBV3-1 (or the pseudogene TRBV3-2) with TRBJ1-2; 8 bases line up with TRBD1. V shed 3 bases and J 4 bases; nucleotides not matched to a gene: 4. Germline V gene lookup returns CDR1 LGHDT and CDR2 YNNKEL (reference sequence). The CDR3 extends over 14 amino acids. CDR3 protein: CASSHRDRPYGYTF. CDR3 nucleotides: TGTGCCAGCAGCCACCGGGACAGGCCCTATGGCTACACCTTC.

The chain joins TRBV7-2 to TRBJ2-2, with 7 bases that match TRBD2. The CDR3 runs 15 residues. In germline, CDR1 is SGHTA, CDR2 FQGNSA. The V and J ends lost 4 bases and 2 bases, in that order; junction bases with no gene match: 4. The CDR3 nucleotides read TGTGCCAGCAGCTCCAGCGGGGCCAACACCGGGGAGCTGTTTTTT. Residues: CASSSSGANTGELFF.

This clone was recorded once. The V and J genes are TRBV21-1 and TRBJ1-2. TRBV21-1 is termed a pseudogene. The CDR3 spans 14 residues. For the CDR3, the DNA is TGTGCCAGCAGCAAAACCCGGGGTACTTATGGCTACACCTTC. It specifies CASSKTRGTYGYTF.

The chain recombines TRBV18 with TRBJ1-5; TRBD1 agrees at 7 bases. The CDR3 loop spans 14 amino acids. Germline V gene lookup returns CDR1 KGHSH and CDR2 LQKENI. Trimming cost V 4 bases and J 6 bases; bases outside gene matches: 6. CDR3 coding DNA: TGTGCCAGCTCACGAGACAGGGTGGGTCAGCCCCAGCATTTT. Translating it yields CASSRDRVGQPQHF.

This clone was detected only once. The V call is TRBV10-3, the J call TRBJ1-5, with D possibly TRBD1 on 5 matching bases. Germline CDR1 reads ENHRY; CDR2 reads SYGVKD. The CDR3 runs 13 residues. Trimming stripped 4 bases from V and 1 base from J, with 5 bases between. The CDR3 spells CAISGGSNQPQHF. Written as DNA, the CDR3 is TGTGCCATCAGTGGGGGCAGCAATCAGCCCCAGCATTTT.

The chain joins TRBV6-5 to TRBJ1-1; TRBD1 agrees at 7 bases. CDR1 MNHEY and CDR2 SVGAGI come from the germline V gene. The J segment lost 1 base and the V segment lost 6 bases, leaving 5 bases of the junction unmatched. The CDR3 has 14 residues. The CDR3 DNA follows: TGTGCCAGCAGCCGGGACAGACAGAACACTGAAGCTTTCTTT. Its protein is CASSRDRQNTEAFF.

The chain combines TRBV6-4 with TRBJ2-1, with TRBD2 matching over 8 bases. Germline trimming cut 6 bases from V and 0 bases from J; bases unmatched to any gene: 7. This CDR3 region has 16 residues. Germline CDR1 is MRHNA and CDR2 is SNTAGT. The CDR3, as DNA: TGTGCCAGCAGCCTAGAAGGGACTAGCTCCTACAATGAGCAGTTCTTC. It encodes CASSLEGTSSYNEQFF.